The 7 T cell receptor beta chains in this list originate from one sample, sequenced in a study of breast tumors, draining lymph nodes, adjacent tissues. TCRdb ran MiXCR on the multiplex PCR reads and lists one entry per CDR3 protein. This table holds about 9,000 distinct CDR3 sequences, 42% found once. Material: tumor-adjacent breast tissue. The receptor source for this set is a female donor with breast cancer. Some clones in this sample may be carry-over from other donors' samples.

In regard to this clonotype: This likely comes from a read error, as the CDR3 has no conserved phenylalanine or tryptophan at its end. The chain recombines TRBV20-1 with TRBJ2-2; the match to TRBD1 covers 8 bases. The germline gives CDR1 DFQATT, CDR2 SNEGSKA (reference sequence). Germline trimming cut 4 bases from V and 7 bases from J; bases unmatched to any gene: 11. The length of the CDR3 is 15 residues. CDR3 DNA: TGCAGTGCTACGGGGGCAGGGGGCGCGATCGGGGAGCTGTTTTCT. It translates to CSATGAGGAIGELFS.

This clonotype is medium-sized in the sample. V usage is TRBV5-1 and J usage is TRBJ2-5; D may be TRBD1 (7 bases). V lost 7 bases to trimming and J lost 4 bases, with 20 bases between them. Germline V CDR1 and CDR2: SGHRS, YFSETQ. The CDR3 consists of 15 residues. The CDR3 is CASGEEQGTSETQYF. The CDR3 DNA is TGCGCCAGCGGGGAGGAACAGGGGACGTCAGAGACCCAGTACTTC.

This clonotype was picked up one time. The genes are TRBV20-1 and TRBJ2-1, with TRBD2 matching 7 bases. CDR3 length: 14 residues. Trimming took 1 base from V and 3 from J; bases not matched to a gene: 3. The V gene's germline CDR1 is DFQATT and CDR2 SNEGSKA (reference sequence). The CDR3 coding sequence is TGCAGTGCTAGAGCCCAGCGGGACTACAATGAGCAGTTCTTC. Residues: CSARAQRDYNEQFF.

This chain connects TRBV4-1 to TRBJ2-3; weak D call: TRBD2 (5 bases). The CDR3 is 15 residues long. The V and J ends lost 0 bases and 3 bases respectively, with 10 bases between them. Germline loops: CDR1 MGHRA, CDR2 YSYEKL. CDR3 sequence (DNA): TGCGCCAGCAGCCAAGAACAGCGGCCAACAGATACGCAGTATTTT. As protein: CASSQEQRPTDTQYF.

This clonotype was seen ten or more times. The genes are TRBV20-1 and TRBJ2-1, with 8 bases identical to TRBD2. Germline V gene sequence: CDR1 DFQATT, CDR2 SNEGSKA (reference sequence). The V gene end was trimmed by 6 bases and the J gene end by 6 bases; junction bases not matched to a gene: 7. The CDR3 has 13 amino acids. The CDR3 bases are TGCAGTGCACCGGGACTAGGGACCAATGAGCAGTTCTTC. Its translation is CSAPGLGTNEQFF.

Relative to its sample, this clonotype is medium-sized. The rearrangement joins TRBV2 to TRBJ1-6, with D tentatively TRBD1 (6 bases). The germline V gene encodes CDR1 SNHLY and CDR2 FYNNEI. With 4 bases removed from V and 6 bases from J, the gap between germline ends came to 13 bases. The CDR3 sequence is 15 residues long. CDR3 nucleotide sequence: TGTGCCAGCAGTGGCAGGACAGAGAGTAATTCACCCCTCCACTTT. Its translation is CASSGRTESNSPLHF.

This clonotype was recorded many times. This sequence joins TRBV5-6 and TRBJ2-3; possible D gene TRBD2, 6 bases. Germline V gives CDR1 SGHDT, CDR2 YYEEEE. With 4 bases removed from V and 5 bases from J, the gap between germline ends came to 17 bases. The CDR3 loop spans 15 amino acids. DNA for the CDR3: TGTGCCAGCAGCCCCCTCGGAGGGGCTAAAGATACGCAGTATTTT. It is translated as CASSPLGGAKDTQYF.